The 6 T cell receptor beta chains listed next were all sequenced from one sample in a study of human T cells and chemical hapten exposure (dated by TCRdb to 2020 to 2022). Total RNA was isolated from unfractionated whole blood collected in Tempus Blood RNA tubes. Library construction relied on 5' RACE. The listed sequencing device is Illumina MiSeq. TCRdb handled the public reads itself, with Q25 trimming in fastp and clone calling in MiXCR, and kept productive beta chains. Each entry merges the rows of one CDR3 protein and shows their most common DNA and genes. The sample table lists tens of thousands of distinct CDR3 sequences, 15% to 20% of them with a count of one. The ten biggest clones cover approximately 6.2% of the sample. The receptors originated from a female donor in good health.

The gene calls are TRBV12-3 or TRBV12-4 and TRBJ1-1; D call uncertain. Trimming took off 1 base at V and 1 base at J, with 7 bases between the two ends. The CDR3 length is 14 residues. The CDR3 DNA follows: TGTGCCAGCAGTTTAGGGGCTAAGAACACTGAAGCTTTCTTT. Encoded protein: CASSLGAKNTEAFF.

The table lists this clonotype with a count of one. This sequence joins TRBV19 and TRBJ2-1; TRBD1 matches at 8 bases. The ends lost 3 bases at V and 7 bases at J; junction bases unmatched: 5. CDR1 is LNHDA and CDR2 is SQIVND in the germline V gene (reference sequence). The length of the CDR3 is 14 residues. CDR3: CASSIPGGWNEQFF. The CDR3 nucleotides read TGTGCCAGTAGTATCCCAGGGGGCTGGAATGAGCAGTTCTTC.

This clonotype was seen a handful of times. This chain joins TRBV7-2 and TRBJ1-2; 8 nucleotides match TRBD1. This CDR3 is built from 16 residues. Unmatched junction bases numbered 16, after V lost 5 bases and J lost 8 bases. The germline CDR1 and CDR2 sequences are SGHTA and FQGNSA. CDR3 amino acids: CASSGERSQGARGYTF. The CDR3 DNA reads TGTGCCAGCAGCGGGGAACGGAGTCAGGGGGCCCGAGGCTACACCTTC.

The table lists this clonotype with a few counts. The chain carries TRBV21-1 and TRBJ2-7; TRBD2, the table's D call, was not compared with the DNA. TRBV21-1 represents a pseudogene. The CDR3 contains 16 residues. The DNA for the CDR3 is TGTGCCAGCAGCAAAGGGACTAGCGGGTTCGCCTACGAGCAGTACTTC. It codes for CASSKGTSGFAYEQYF.

The CDR3 nucleotides are TGTGCCAGCAGTTTACCCCGAGGGCGAGAAGAGACCCAGTACTTC. Translation gives CASSLPRGREETQYF. The chain has TRBV28 and TRBJ2-5; possibly TRBD2 for D (5 bases). The CDR3 has 15 amino acids. Germline CDR1 and CDR2: MDHEN and SYDVKM. V was clipped by 2 bases and J by 3 bases, with 13 bases between them. Based on the CDR3 plus reference TRBV28 and TRBJ2-5, the full variable domain is DVKVTQSSRYLVKRTGEKVFLECVQDMDHENMFWYRQDPGLGLRLIYFSYDVKMKEKGDIPEGYSVSREKKERFSLILESASTNQTSMYLCASSLPRGREETQYFGPGTRLLVL.

This clonotype appeared many times. The chain employs TRBV28 and TRBJ2-1, with no clear D. The ends were cut back, 3 bases at V and 4 bases at J, with 10 bases in the middle. Germline values: CDR1 MDHEN, CDR2 SYDVKM. This CDR3 is built from 14 residues. The CDR3 coding sequence is TGTGCCAGCAGTTTTGGCGGTACTTACAATGAGCAGTTCTTC. It is translated as CASSFGGTYNEQFF.